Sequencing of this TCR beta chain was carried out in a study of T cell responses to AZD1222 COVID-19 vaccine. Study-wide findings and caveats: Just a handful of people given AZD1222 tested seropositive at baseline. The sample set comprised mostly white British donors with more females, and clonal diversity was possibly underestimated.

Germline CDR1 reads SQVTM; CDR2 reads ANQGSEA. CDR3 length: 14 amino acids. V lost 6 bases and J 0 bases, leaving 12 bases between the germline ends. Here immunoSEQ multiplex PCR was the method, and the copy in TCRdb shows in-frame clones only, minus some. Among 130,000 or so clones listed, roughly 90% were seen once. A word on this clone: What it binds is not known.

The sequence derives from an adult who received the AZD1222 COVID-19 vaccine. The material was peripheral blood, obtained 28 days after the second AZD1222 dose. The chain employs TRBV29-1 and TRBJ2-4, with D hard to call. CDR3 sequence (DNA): TGCAGCGTCCTCAGCCGTCTAGCCAAAAACATTCAGTACTTC. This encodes CSVLSRLAKNIQYF.